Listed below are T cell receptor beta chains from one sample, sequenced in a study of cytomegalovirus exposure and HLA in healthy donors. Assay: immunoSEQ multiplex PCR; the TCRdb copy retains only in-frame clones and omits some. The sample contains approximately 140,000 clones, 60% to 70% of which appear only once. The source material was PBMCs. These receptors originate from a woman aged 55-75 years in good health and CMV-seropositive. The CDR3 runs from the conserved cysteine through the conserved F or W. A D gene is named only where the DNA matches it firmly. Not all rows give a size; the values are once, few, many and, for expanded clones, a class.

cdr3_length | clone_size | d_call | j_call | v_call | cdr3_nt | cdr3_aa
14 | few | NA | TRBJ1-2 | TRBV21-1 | TGTGCCAGCAGCAAAGTCGACAGGGTATTTGGCTACACCTTC | CASSKVDRVFGYTF
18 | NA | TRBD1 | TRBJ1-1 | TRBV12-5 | TGTGCTAGTGGTTTGGTAATAAGGAAAGGGGGCGTTAGGACTGAAGCTTTCTTT | CASGLVIRKGGVRTEAFF
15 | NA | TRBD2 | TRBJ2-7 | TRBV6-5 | TGTGCCAGCAGTTACTCGACTAGCAGGAGTTACGAGCAGTACTTC | CASSYSTSRSYEQYF
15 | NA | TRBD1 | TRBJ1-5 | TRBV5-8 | TGTGCCAGCAGCTTGGGGACAGGGGGTAATCAGCCCCAGCATTTT | CASSLGTGGNQPQHF
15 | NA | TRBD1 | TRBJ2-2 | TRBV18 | TGTGCCAGCTCACCAGGGACAGGGCGTTCGGGGGAGCTGTTTTTT | CASSPGTGRSGELFF
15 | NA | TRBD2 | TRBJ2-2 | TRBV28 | TGTGCCAGCAGTTCCCTAGCGGGGAACACCGGGGAGCTGTTTTTT | CASSSLAGNTGELFF
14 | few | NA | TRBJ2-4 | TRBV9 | TGTGCCAGCAGCGAAGGGGGATCCAAAAACATTCAGTACTTC | CASSEGGSKNIQYF
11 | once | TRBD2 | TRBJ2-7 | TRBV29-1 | TGCAGCGGTGGGAGGGCTGGGGAGCAGTACTTC | CSGGRAGEQYF
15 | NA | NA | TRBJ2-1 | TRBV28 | TGTGCCAGCAGTGGTCCAGGAGGGGCCATTGGTGAGCAGTTCTTC | CASSGPGGAIGEQFF
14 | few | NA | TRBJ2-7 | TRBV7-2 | TGTGCCAGCAGCTTAGTTAGCGACTCCTACGAGCAGTACTTC | CASSLVSDSYEQYF
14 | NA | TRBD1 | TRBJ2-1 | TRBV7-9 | TGTGCCAGCAGCTTGGGACAGGCATTCAATGAGCAGTTCTTC | CASSLGQAFNEQFF
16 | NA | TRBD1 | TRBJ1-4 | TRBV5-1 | TGCGCCAGCAGGGCGACAGGGACGGCGTTAGGTGAAAAACTGTTTTTT | CASRATGTALGEKLFF
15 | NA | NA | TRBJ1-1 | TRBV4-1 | TGCGCCAGCAGCCAAGGGGCAGGGGTGAACACTGAAGCTTTCTTT | CASSQGAGVNTEAFF
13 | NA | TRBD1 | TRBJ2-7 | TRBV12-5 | TGTGCTAGTGCTCGGGACAGCTCCTACGAGCAGTACTTC | CASARDSSYEQYF
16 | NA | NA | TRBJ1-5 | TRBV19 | TGTGCCAGTAGTATAGATCGGGGAAATTGGAATCAGCCCCAGCATTTT | CASSIDRGNWNQPQHF
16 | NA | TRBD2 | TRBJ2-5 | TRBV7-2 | TGTGCCAGCAGCTATTTGGGACTAGCGGGAGCAGAGACCCAGTACTTC | CASSYLGLAGAETQYF
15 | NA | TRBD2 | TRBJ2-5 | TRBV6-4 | TGTGCCAGCAGGGGCCGGACTAGCGTCAGAGAGACCCAGTACTTC | CASRGRTSVRETQYF
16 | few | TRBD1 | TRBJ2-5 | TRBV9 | TGTGCCAGCAGCGTAGCCACGGGACAGGATGAGGAGACCCAGTACTTC | CASSVATGQDEETQYF
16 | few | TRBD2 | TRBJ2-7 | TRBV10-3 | TGTGCCATCAGTGAAGAACTAGCGGTAAGCTCCTACGAGCAGTACTTC | CAISEELAVSSYEQYF
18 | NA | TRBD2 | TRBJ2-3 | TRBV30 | TGTGCCTGGTTCCCCACTTACGGGACTAGCGGGAGCCCAGATACGCAGTATTTT | CAWFPTYGTSGSPDTQYF
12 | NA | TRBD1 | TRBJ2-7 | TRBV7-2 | TGTGCCAGTCAGGACAGGCCGGGGGAGCAGTACTTC | CASQDRPGEQYF
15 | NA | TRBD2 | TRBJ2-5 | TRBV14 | TGTGCCAGCAGCCAAGTGATGGCGGGAGAAGAGACCCAGTACTTC | CASSQVMAGEETQYF
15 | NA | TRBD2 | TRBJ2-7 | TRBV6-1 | TGTGCCAGCAGTGAATCGGGGGGGCGGGCCTACGAGCAGTACTTC | CASSESGGRAYEQYF
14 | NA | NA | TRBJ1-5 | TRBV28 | TGTGCCAGCATAATTAGGGCGGGGAATCAGCCCCAGCATTTT | CASIIRAGNQPQHF
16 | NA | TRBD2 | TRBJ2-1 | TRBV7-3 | TGTGCCAGCAGCACCATAGCGGGAGGATCCTACAATGAGCAGTTCTTC | CASSTIAGGSYNEQFF
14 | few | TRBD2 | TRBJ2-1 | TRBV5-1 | TGCGCCAGCAGCGGGACTAGCGTGGGCCATGAGCAGTTCTTC | CASSGTSVGHEQFF
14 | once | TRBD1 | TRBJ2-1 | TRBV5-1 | TGCGCCAGCAGCTCAATACAGGGGTGGATTGAGCAGTTCTTC | CASSSIQGWIEQFF
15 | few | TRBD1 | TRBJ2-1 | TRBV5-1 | TGCGCCAGCAGCTTGTGGGGACAGGAATACAATGAGCAGTTCTTC | CASSLWGQEYNEQFF
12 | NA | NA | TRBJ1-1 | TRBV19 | TGTGCCAGTAGTATTTGGCAGGATGAAGCTTTCTTT | CASSIWQDEAFF
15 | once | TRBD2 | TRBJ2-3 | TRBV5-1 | TGCGCCAGCAGCTTGGGGTTAGCGGGAGCAGATACGCAGTATTTT | CASSLGLAGADTQYF
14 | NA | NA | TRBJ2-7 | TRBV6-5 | TGTGCCAGCAGTTACACCGAGAGCATTAACGAGCAGTACTTC | CASSYTESINEQYF
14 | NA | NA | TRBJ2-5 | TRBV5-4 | TGTGCCAGCAGGTCGGGCAGGGGCATGGAGACCCAGTACTTC | CASRSGRGMETQYF
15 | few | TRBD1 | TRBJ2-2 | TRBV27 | TGTGCCAGCAGTCCCCCGACAGGGTACGGCGGGGAGCTGTTTTTT | CASSPPTGYGGELFF
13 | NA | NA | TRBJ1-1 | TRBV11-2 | TGTGCCAGCAGCTCACAGGGGAACACTGAAGCTTTCTTT | CASSSQGNTEAFF
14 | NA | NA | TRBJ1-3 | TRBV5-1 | TGCGCCAGCAGCGGGATGGACAGAGGAAACACCATATATTTT | CASSGMDRGNTIYF
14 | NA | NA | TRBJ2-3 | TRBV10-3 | TGTGCCATCAGTTCCGGGACTGGAGAAGATACGCAGTATTTT | CAISSGTGEDTQYF
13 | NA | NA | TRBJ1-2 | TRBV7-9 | TGTGCCAGCAGCCGACAGGAATTCTATGGCTACACCTTC | CASSRQEFYGYTF
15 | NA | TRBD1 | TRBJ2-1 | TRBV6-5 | TGTGCCAGCAGAGCCCCCGGGACAGCCCACAATGAGCAGTTCTTC | CASRAPGTAHNEQFF
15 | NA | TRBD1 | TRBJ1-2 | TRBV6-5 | TGTGCCAGCAGTCCCCAACCGACAGGGTTCTATGGCTACACCTTC | CASSPQPTGFYGYTF
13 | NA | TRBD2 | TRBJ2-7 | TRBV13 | TGTGGCAGCCGGGACTACCGGTCCTACGAGCAGTACTTC | CGSRDYRSYEQYF
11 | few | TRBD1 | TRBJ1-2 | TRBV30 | TGTGCCGCCTCGCAGGGGGTTGGCTACACCTTC | CAASQGVGYTF
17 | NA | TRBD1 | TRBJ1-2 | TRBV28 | TGTGCCAGCAGTTTCGCGAAAGGGACAGGGGGTCGCGATGGCTACACCTTC | CASSFAKGTGGRDGYTF
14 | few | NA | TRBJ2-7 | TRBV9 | TGTGCCAGCAGCCCCACCCCCGGGGGCTACGAGCAGTACTTC | CASSPTPGGYEQYF
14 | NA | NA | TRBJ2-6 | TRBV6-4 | TGTGCCAGCAGTGCCCTATATGGGGCCAACGTCCTGACTTTC | CASSALYGANVLTF